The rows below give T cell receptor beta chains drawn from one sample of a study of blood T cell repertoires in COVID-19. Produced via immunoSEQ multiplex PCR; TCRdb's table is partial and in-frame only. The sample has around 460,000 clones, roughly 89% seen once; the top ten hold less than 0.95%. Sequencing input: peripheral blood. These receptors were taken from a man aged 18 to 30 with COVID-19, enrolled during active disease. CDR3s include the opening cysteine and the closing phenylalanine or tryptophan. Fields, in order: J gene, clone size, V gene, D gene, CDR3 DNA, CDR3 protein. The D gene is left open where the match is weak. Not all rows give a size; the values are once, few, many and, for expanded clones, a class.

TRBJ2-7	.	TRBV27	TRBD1	TGTGCCAGCAGTCTGACAGGGGGGCTTATCTACGAGCAGTACTTC	CASSLTGGLIYEQYF
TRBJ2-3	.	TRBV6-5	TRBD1	TGTGCCAGCACTGGACAGGGAACAGATACGCAGTATTTT	CASTGQGTDTQYF
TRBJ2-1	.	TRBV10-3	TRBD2	TGTGCCATCAGCCTTAGCGGGAGGGGGGATGAGCAGTTCTTC	CAISLSGRGDEQFF
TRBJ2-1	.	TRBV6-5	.	TGTGCCAGCAGCCCACACAGGGAGAATGAGCAGTTCTTC	CASSPHRENEQFF
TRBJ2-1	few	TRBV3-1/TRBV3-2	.	TGTGCCAGCAGCCTAGCGGGCAGGGGCGGTGAGCAGTTCTTC	CASSLAGRGGEQFF
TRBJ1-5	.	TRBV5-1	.	TGCGCCAGCAGCTTGTACGGGGTAGGTCAGCCCCAGCATTTT	CASSLYGVGQPQHF
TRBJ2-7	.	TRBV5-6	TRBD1	TGTGCCAGCAGCCCCCCCGGGACAGCTAGCTCCTACGAGCAGTACTTC	CASSPPGTASSYEQYF
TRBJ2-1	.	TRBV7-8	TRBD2	TGTGCCAGCAGCTTACCGGGACTAGCGGATGTCAATGAGCAGTTCTTC	CASSLPGLADVNEQFF
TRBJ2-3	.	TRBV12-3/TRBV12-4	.	TGTGCCAGCAGTTGGACACCCACAGATACGCAGTATTTT	CASSWTPTDTQYF
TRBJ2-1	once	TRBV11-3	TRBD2	TGTGCCAGCAGCTTGGGGAGCGGGAGGGCCCTCGGTGAGCAGTTCTTC	CASSLGSGRALGEQFF
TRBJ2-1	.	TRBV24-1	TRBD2	TGTGCCACCAGTGACCGGACTAGCGGGAGCAATGAGCAGTTCTTC	CATSDRTSGSNEQFF
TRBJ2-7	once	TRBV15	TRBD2	TGTGCCACCAGCAGAGATCTTGGGAGCGGGGGAGACGAGCAGTACTTC	CATSRDLGSGGDEQYF
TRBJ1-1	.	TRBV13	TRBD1	TGTGCCAGCAGCTTAGACAGGGGTGGCACTGAAGCTTTCTTT	CASSLDRGGTEAFF
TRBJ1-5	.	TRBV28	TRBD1	TGTGCCAGCAGTTCACCGGGACAGGGGTTTCAGCCCCAGCATTTT	CASSSPGQGFQPQHF
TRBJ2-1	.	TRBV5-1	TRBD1	TGCGCCAGCAGCTTGGGACAGGGGGCCCACAATGAGCAGTTCTTC	CASSLGQGAHNEQFF
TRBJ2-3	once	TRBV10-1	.	TGCGCCAGCAGGCAGGGGCCGAAGGGTACGCAGTATTTT	CASRQGPKGTQYF
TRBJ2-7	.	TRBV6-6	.	TGTGCCAGCGACCGGGGTGGCGAGCAGTACTTC	CASDRGGEQYF
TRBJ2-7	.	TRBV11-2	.	TGTGCCAGCAGCTTAGGGACACGCGAGCAGTACTTC	CASSLGTREQYF
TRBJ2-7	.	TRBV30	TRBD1	TGTGCCCGCTGGGACAGGGGAACGGACGAGCAGTACTTC	CARWDRGTDEQYF
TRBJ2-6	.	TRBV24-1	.	TGTGCCACCAGTCACCTGGTCCTAGGGGCCAACGTCCTGACTTTC	CATSHLVLGANVLTF
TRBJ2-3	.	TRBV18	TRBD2	TGTGCCAGCTCGCCAAGATCTCCTCCGGGACTAGCGCTAGTTACGCAGTATTTT	CASSPRSPPGLALVTQYF
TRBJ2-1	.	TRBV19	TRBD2	TGTGCCAGTAGTCCGGGACTAGCGCGCTCCTACAATGAGCAGTTCTTC	CASSPGLARSYNEQFF
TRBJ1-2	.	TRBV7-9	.	TGTGCCAGCAGCCCTCGCGCGGTTGGGGGCTACACCTTC	CASSPRAVGGYTF
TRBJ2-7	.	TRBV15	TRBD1	TGTGCCACCAGCAGAACCCAGGGGGCATCCCACGAGCAGTACTTC	CATSRTQGASHEQYF
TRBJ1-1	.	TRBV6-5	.	TGTGCCAGCAGTTACTCGACAGCTAGTTTGAACACTGAAGCTTTCTTT	CASSYSTASLNTEAFF
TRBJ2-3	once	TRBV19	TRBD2	TGTGCCAGTAGTATTGCGGGAGGGCCAGCGGATACGCAGTATTTT	CASSIAGGPADTQYF
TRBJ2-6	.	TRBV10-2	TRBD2	TGCGCCAGCAGACTGGGGGGGGCTGGGGCCAACGTCCTGACTTTC	CASRLGGAGANVLTF
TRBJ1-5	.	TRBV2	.	TGTGCCAGCAGTGCCAACAGGGAGCGACATCAGCCCCAGCATTTT	CASSANRERHQPQHF
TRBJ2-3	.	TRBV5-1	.	TGCGCCAGCAGCTTGCAGCGGGCAAGCACAGATACGCAGTATTTT	CASSLQRASTDTQYF